The 23 T cell receptor beta chains listed next were all sequenced from one sample in a study of T cells in Graves' hyperthyroidism and ophthalmopathy. From RNA transcripts, TCR beta CDR3 regions were amplified. With the HTBI primer set, the TCR CDR3 went through a first round of RT-PCR. TCRdb fed the multiplex PCR reads into MiXCR, producing one record per CDR3 protein. This table holds hundreds of thousands of distinct CDR3 sequences, 15% to 20% found once. The source material was blood. The receptors originated from a man aged 35-49 years with Graves' ophthalmopathy.

V usage is TRBV4-1 and J usage is TRBJ1-2; D is unresolved. The CDR3 covers 14 residues. Trimming pared 4 bases from V and 4 bases from J, leaving 13 bases between. Germline values: CDR1 MGHRA, CDR2 YSYEKL. In DNA form, the CDR3 reads TGCGCCAGCAGCCCAGCTCCGTCCGTCTATGGCTACACCTTC. It is translated as CASSPAPSVYGYTF.

About this clonotype: This may come from a read error, since a much larger clone is one base off. The CDR3: CASSLTGGIQIVSYNEQFF. CDR3 DNA sequence: TGCGCCAGCAGCTTGACTGGCGGGATCCAAATTGTCTCCTACAATGAGCAGTTCTTC. The chain employs TRBV5-1 and TRBJ2-1; the D gene is possibly TRBD2 (6 bases). The CDR3 is 19 residues long. The V gene's germline CDR1 is SGHRS and CDR2 YFSETQ. V was clipped by 1 base and J by 0 bases, with 20 bases between them.

This clonotype was observed at least ten times. The rearrangement links TRBV2 to TRBJ2-3, with D maybe TRBD2 (5 bases). Germline CDR1 and CDR2: SNHLY and FYNNEI. V gave up 10 bases and J gave up 2 bases, with 16 bases separating them. The CDR3 runs to 14 residues. The CDR3 loop reads CATTDWVNTDTQYF. CDR3 DNA sequence: TGTGCCACCACGGACTGGGTGAACACAGATACGCAGTATTTT.

This clonotype was recorded at least ten times. The rearrangement links TRBV7-3 to TRBJ1-5; D remains ambiguous. The CDR3 has 13 amino acids. V was trimmed by 2 bases and J by 9 bases, leaving 11 bases between them. Germline CDR1 SGHTA, CDR2 FQGTGA. The CDR3, as DNA: TGTGCCAGCAGCTTAGGGCCTAAAGGGCCCCAGCATTTT. Translated: CASSLGPKGPQHF.

This chain links TRBV5-5 with TRBJ1-2; tentatively, D is TRBD1 (5 bases). This CDR3 region has 14 residues. V shed 3 bases and J shed 4 bases, with 13 bases lying between them. CDR1 is SGHKS, CDR2 YYEKEE, per germline (reference sequence). The CDR3 loop is CASSSRGESYGYTF. The CDR3 coding sequence is TGTGCCAGCAGCTCGCGGGGGGAAAGCTATGGCTACACCTTC.

This clonotype was seen many times. The chain carries TRBV2 and TRBJ2-3; TRBD1 is a possible D gene (5 bases). V lost 7 bases and J 0 bases, leaving 14 bases between the germline ends. The CDR3 is 15 residues long. CDR1 is SNHLY and CDR2 is FYNNEI in the germline V gene. This CDR3 is CASTLGRKSTDTQYF. As DNA, the CDR3 is TGTGCCAGCACCCTGGGGCGTAAGAGCACAGATACGCAGTATTTT.

This clonotype has just one count. A clone one base away is much larger, so this may be a read error. The chain links TRBV19 to TRBJ1-1; the D is unclear. The germline gives CDR1 LNHDA, CDR2 SQIVND (reference sequence). This CDR3 has 13 residues. The DNA for the CDR3 is TGTGCCGGTAGTATTGGGGTGAACACTGAAGCTTTCTTT. Protein sequence: CAGSIGVNTEAFF.

This clonotype was counted ten times or more. The rearrangement joins TRBV7-8 to TRBJ2-3; a possible D gene is TRBD2 (5 bases). The germline gives CDR1 SGHVS, CDR2 FQNEAQ. The CDR3 is 14 amino acids. V was shortened by 1 base and J by 6 bases, with 11 bases between the two germline ends. The CDR3 DNA is TGTGCCAGCAGCTTAGGACTACCTGGGGATACGCAGTATTTT. This translates into CASSLGLPGDTQYF.

This clonotype has ten or more counts. The chain couples TRBV6-1 to TRBJ2-4; 16 positions match TRBD2. CDR1 is MNHNS, CDR2 SASEGT, per germline. Losses at the gene ends were 6 bases for V and 7 bases for J; bases not matched to a gene: 9. This CDR3 is 17 amino acids long. CDR3 nucleotide sequence: TGTGCCAGCAGGGCCGGGACTAGCGGGAGGGGCGGCAACATTCAGTACTTC. The encoded protein is CASRAGTSGRGGNIQYF.

The chain carries TRBV12-3 or TRBV12-4 and TRBJ1-5; D ambiguous. This CDR3 comprises 15 residues. The germline V and J ends were trimmed by 6 bases and 1 base, with 13 bases remaining between them. As DNA, the CDR3 is TGTGCCAGCAGCCCTACAAGAGGAAGCAATCAGCCCCAGCATTTT. Protein: CASSPTRGSNQPQHF.

This sequence joins TRBV9 and TRBJ2-1; D is uncertain. CDR1 and CDR2 (germline): SGDLS, YYNGEE. This CDR3 is 12 amino acids long. With 2 bases removed from V and 6 bases from J, the gap between germline ends came to 6 bases. The CDR3 here is CASSVASNEQFF. DNA of the CDR3: TGTGCCAGCAGCGTGGCCTCCAATGAGCAGTTCTTC.

There are a few counts of this clonotype. This chain links TRBV11-2 with TRBJ1-3, with D tentatively TRBD1 (5 bases). CDR1 and CDR2 (germline): SGHAT, FQNNGV. Trimming pared 5 bases from V and 8 bases from J, leaving 22 bases between. The CDR3 is 16 amino acids. CDR3 bases: TGTGCCAGCAGCCAAGCCACAGGACGAATCCCCTACACCATATATTTT. It codes for CASSQATGRIPYTIYF.

The chain uses TRBV7-3 and TRBJ2-6; unclear D gene. CDR1 and CDR2 (germline): SGHTA, FQGTGA. CDR3 size: 14 residues. The germline V and J ends were trimmed by 5 bases and 4 bases, with 9 bases remaining between them. The CDR3 bases are TGTGCCAGCAGCCAAACCCTGGGGGCCAACGTCCTGACTTTC. Its translation: CASSQTLGANVLTF.

This clonotype was seen at least ten times. This chain uses TRBV5-8 with TRBJ2-3; 15 bases agree with TRBD2. The CDR3 extends over 17 amino acids. The V and J ends lost 3 bases and 3 bases, in that order; junction bases with no gene match: 5. Germline-derived CDR1 and CDR2 are SGHTS and YDEGEE. This CDR3 is CASSYPGLAGGTDTQYF. As DNA, the CDR3 is TGTGCCAGCAGCTATCCGGGACTAGCGGGAGGAACAGATACGCAGTATTTT.

This clonotype has a count of ten or more. CDR3 in DNA: TGTGCCACCAGTGGCAGGGCCGTCAGGCCGGGACTAGCTTATACAAATGAGCAGTTCTTC. Protein sequence: CATSGRAVRPGLAYTNEQFF. This chain connects TRBV24-1 to TRBJ2-1, with 9 positions matching TRBD2. Germline values: CDR1 KGHDR, CDR2 SFDVKD. This CDR3 is built from 20 residues. Trimming cost V 5 bases and J 7 bases; bases outside gene matches: 23.

This clonotype appeared many times. The genes are TRBV18 and TRBJ1-1; a possible D gene is TRBD1 (6 bases). The CDR3 loop spans 13 amino acids. Trimming took 5 bases from V and 7 from J, leaving 14 bases between them. From germline, CDR1 is KGHSH and CDR2 LQKENI. CDR3 in amino acids: CASSETGSGEAFF. Written as DNA, the CDR3 is TGTGCCAGCTCAGAGACAGGCTCGGGTGAAGCTTTCTTT.

The chain is built from TRBV4-1 and TRBJ2-1; D unclear. The CDR3 has 17 residues. The V end was cut by 1 base, the J end by 0 bases, with 13 bases between. Germline V gene sequence: CDR1 MGHRA, CDR2 YSYEKL. The CDR3 DNA reads TGCGCCAGCAGCCAAGCTCCGGGTTCCGGCTCCTACAATGAGCAGTTCTTC. Its protein product is CASSQAPGSGSYNEQFF.

The chain combines TRBV7-2 with TRBJ1-4; D is possibly TRBD1 (6 bases). Germline V CDR1 and CDR2: SGHTA, FQGNSA. V lost 5 bases to trimming and J lost 5 bases, with 15 bases between them. This CDR3 is built from 15 residues. Written as DNA, the CDR3 is TGTGCCAGCAGCCAACCGGGGCAGGGGAATGAAAAACTGTTTTTT. Translated: CASSQPGQGNEKLFF.

Notes on this clonotype: Its ends do not fully match the called genes, so a read error is possible. DNA of the CDR3: TGTGCCAGCAGTTTTCCAGGCAATGAGCAGTCCTTC. Translated, it gives CASSFPGNEQSF. V usage is TRBV6-5 and J usage is TRBJ2-1; D call uncertain. The CDR3 runs 12 residues. Germline V CDR1 and CDR2: MNHEY, SVGAGI.

This clonotype came up a few times. This rearrangement joins TRBV6-2 or TRBV6-3 to TRBJ2-5, with D unclear. Germline V gene lookup returns CDR1 MNHEY and CDR2 SVGEGT. The CDR3 length is 12 residues. The ends were cut back, 2 bases at V and 3 bases at J, with 4 bases in the middle. The CDR3 sequence is CASSYPEETQYF. CDR3 nucleotides: TGTGCCAGCAGTTACCCGGAAGAGACCCAGTACTTC.

This clonotype was counted only a few times. The V and J genes are TRBV28 and TRBJ2-1; 14 positions agree with TRBD2. Germline CDR1 and CDR2: MDHEN and SYDVKM. This CDR3 has 21 amino acids. Trimming removed 6 bases from V and 6 bases from J; junction bases left unmatched: 22. The CDR3 DNA reads TGTGCCAGCAGATCGCCTCCAGCGACTAGCGGGAGGGCCTTAGATCCCAATGAGCAGTTCTTC. This gives the protein CASRSPPATSGRALDPNEQFF.

CDR3 DNA: TGTGCCAGCAGCCCAGGGGGTCCAATCCTTGAGCAGTTCTTC. Protein sequence: CASSPGGPILEQFF. The chain joins TRBV7-3 to TRBJ2-1; 7 bases align to TRBD1. CDR1 and CDR2 from the germline V gene are SGHTA and FQGTGA. CDR3 length: 14 amino acids. V lost 5 bases and J lost 9; bases outside the gene matches: 10.

This clonotype appeared a few times. V gene TRBV20-1 combines with J gene TRBJ2-1, with TRBD1 identical over 12 bases. J lost 2 bases, V lost 4 bases, and 15 bases had no gene match. This CDR3 contains 19 residues. CDR1 is DFQATT, CDR2 SNEGSKA, per germline (reference sequence). The CDR3 region is CSAKPGQGALRGPYNEQFF. CDR3 DNA: TGCAGTGCTAAACCGGGACAGGGGGCTTTGCGGGGCCCCTACAATGAGCAGTTCTTC.